Below are 11 T cell receptor beta chains sequenced from a single sample in a study of Graves' ophthalmopathy and Graves' hyperthyroidism. Researchers took RNA transcripts and amplified TCR beta CDR3 regions from them. The authors performed first-round RT-PCR with HTBI primers and then a second-round multiplex PCR. MiXCR, run by TCRdb on the multiplex PCR reads, gives a single entry per CDR3 protein. The sample includes 650,000 to 900,000 distinct CDR3 sequences, about 44% of them seen just once. The sample consisted of peripheral blood. The receptors stem from an adult man with Graves' ophthalmopathy.

Comments on this clonotype: Since a much larger clone is just one base distant, this may be a read error. The CDR3 does not close with the conserved phenylalanine or tryptophan, likely indicating a read error. The J gene is TRBJ1-1, the V gene TRBV7-9; no clear D gene. This CDR3 contains 15 residues. The V end lost 5 bases, the J end lost 0 bases, and 13 bases lay between the germline ends. Germline V lookup: CDR1 SEHNR, CDR2 FQNEAQ (reference sequence). The CDR3 here is CASSPKQYLNTEAFL. CDR3 in DNA: TGTGCCAGCAGCCCTAAACAGTACTTGAACACTGAAGCTTTCCTT.

This clonotype came up once. Possible read error: a much larger clone is one base away. The V and J genes are TRBV11-2 and TRBJ2-7, with 7 bases identical to TRBD2. Germline V gives CDR1 SGHAT, CDR2 FQNNGV. Unmatched junction bases numbered 4, after V lost 2 bases and J lost 9 bases. This CDR3 is built from 12 residues. The DNA of the CDR3 is TGTGCCAGCAGCTTAACCCGCGGGGGGCAGTACTTC. The encoded protein is CASSLTRGGQYF.

This clonotype was found a few times. The chain links TRBV28 to TRBJ2-7; D uncertain. V lost 10 bases and J 2 bases, leaving 12 bases between the germline ends. This CDR3 has 12 amino acids. Germline assignment: CDR1 MDHEN and CDR2 SYDVKM. DNA of the CDR3: TGTGCCACCCAGGTAATGACCTACGAGCAGTACTTC. Translated: CATQVMTYEQYF.

The gene calls are TRBV7-9 and TRBJ2-7, with 9 bases identical to TRBD1. Trimming took 10 bases from V and 4 from J; bases not matched to a gene: 17. The germline V gene has CDR1 SEHNR and CDR2 FQNEAQ (reference sequence). This CDR3 has 16 residues. The CDR3 protein is CAISQSTRGQGYEQYF. The CDR3 DNA reads TGTGCCATCAGTCAGTCGACTCGGGGACAGGGTTACGAGCAGTACTTC.

In this sample, this clonotype turned up once. The chain uses TRBV10-3 and TRBJ1-6, with D tentatively TRBD1 (6 bases). Germline V gene data show CDR1 as ENHRY and CDR2 as SYGVKD. This CDR3 has 14 residues. With 10 bases removed from V and 7 bases from J, the gap between germline ends came to 17 bases. This CDR3 is CANGETGRNSPLHF. CDR3 DNA sequence: TGTGCCAACGGAGAAACAGGGAGGAATTCACCCCTCCACTTT.

This chain uses TRBV15 with TRBJ1-2; possible D gene TRBD1, 6 bases. The CDR3 loop spans 15 amino acids. Germline assignment: CDR1 LNHNV and CDR2 YYDKDF (reference sequence). In nucleotides, the CDR3 is TGTAGCCATAGTTCCCCCGATACAGGGAACTATGGCTACACCTTC. Protein: CSHSSPDTGNYGYTF.

The chain couples TRBV19 to TRBJ2-7, with D possibly called TRBD1 or TRBD2 (5 bases each). Trimming took 5 bases from V and 2 from J, leaving 16 bases between them. The CDR3 is made up of 15 amino acids. Germline-derived CDR1 and CDR2 are LNHDA and SQIVND (reference sequence). The CDR3 here is CASSPSSGGPYEQYF. As DNA, the CDR3 is TGTGCCAGTAGTCCCTCCAGTGGGGGTCCCTACGAGCAGTACTTC. The whole variable domain, filled in from reference TRBV19 and TRBJ2-7, reads DGGITQSPKYLFRKEGQNVTLSCEQNLNHDAMYWYRQDPGQGLRLIYYSQIVNDFQKGDIAEGYSVSREKKESFPLTVTSAQKNPTAFYLCASSPSSGGPYEQYFGPGTRLTVT.

This chain links TRBV7-8 with TRBJ1-5; D is perhaps TRBD1 (6 bases). The CDR3 loop spans 14 amino acids. V lost 6 bases and J lost 7, with 16 bases in between. The V gene's germline CDR1 is SGHVS and CDR2 FQNEAQ. The CDR3 DNA reads as TGTGCCAGCAGTCTGAGACAGGCCAGACAGCCCCAGCATTTT. Its translation: CASSLRQARQPQHF.

In its sample, this clonotype was seen a few times. This chain uses TRBV2 with TRBJ2-7; D unresolved. The germline V gene has CDR1 SNHLY and CDR2 FYNNEI. The CDR3 runs to 12 residues. The V end lost 2 bases, the J end lost 3 bases, and 5 bases lay between the germline ends. The DNA of the CDR3 is TGTGCCAGCAGTGAACTCCTCTACGAGCAGTACTTC. This gives the protein CASSELLYEQYF.

As to this clonotype: The germline gene is not matched at one end of the junction; a read error may be the cause. The chain uses TRBV10-3 and TRBJ1-1; unclear D gene. The CDR3 contains 15 residues. Germline V gives CDR1 ENHRY, CDR2 SYGVKD. The CDR3 reads CASSELSLTYTEAFF. The CDR3 bases are TGTGCCAGCAGTGAACTCTCGCTTACATACACTGAAGCTTTCTTT.

V is TRBV15 and J is TRBJ2-6; TRBD2 might be the D (6 bases). This CDR3 comprises 15 residues. V lost 5 bases to trimming and J lost 0 bases, with 8 bases between them. Germline V gene sequence: CDR1 LNHNV, CDR2 YYDKDF (reference sequence). The CDR3 nucleotides read TGTGCCACCAGCGCCGGGAGCTCTGGGGCCAACGTCCTGACTTTC. This sequence encodes CATSAGSSGANVLTF.